This T cell receptor beta chain came from a study of blood T cell repertoires in COVID-19 (dated by TCRdb to the early 2020s). In the study overall: Samples covering the acute and convalescent phases of COVID-19 were provided by collaborators in the United States, Italy and Spain. The material from the prospective study consisted of cDNA or gDNA derived from T cells, B-cell-depleted T cells, or PBMCs. Subjects who had been exposed to COVID-19, were actively infected with it, or had recovered from it provided the deeply sampled blood TCRbeta repertoires that made up the dataset. The repertoires were released in a freely available public database meant as a resource for research on the immune response to SARS-CoV-2. The samples were drawn from the first 160 participants of the ongoing ImmuneRACE study and from over 950 subjects provided by 6 global collaborators. The sample metadata nearly always contained a de-identified subject ID, COVID-19 status, age in years and sex. HLA class I and class II types, where available, came from metadata supplied by the sample provider rather than from assay-based typing.

The paper's findings and limits, for the study overall: The quantity of clinical and demographic metadata differed by source and by participant and was supplied without curation.

TCRbeta CDR3 regions were amplified from genomic DNA using the immunoSEQ Assay, a bias-controlled multiplex PCR. The paper's processing steps were these. The number of nucleated cells in each sample was estimated by amplification of reference gene primers within the assay. Sequence reads were collapsed and filtered to measure the absolute abundance of every unique TCRbeta CDR3 rearrangement. For each sample, productive Simpson clonality was calculated by taking the square root of Simpson's diversity index across productive rearrangements. Entries here come from immuneACCESS through TCRdb and include only in-frame sequences with V and J called. Some clones fail to appear in such tables; in the studies checked, an unresolved V gene covers under half of the shortfall, and the cause of the remainder is unknown. Clonal size and the V and J genes are those of that table, whereas D and trimming came from the DNA. The sample records over 50,000 clones, approximately 88% of which are singletons. About 15% of the sample rests with the top ten.

At one collaborating source in Seattle, patients were enrolled during active infection and were followed longitudinally through the course of disease. Collaborating institutions collected whole blood in K2EDTA tubes following their own protocols. Collaborator samples were shipped for TCRbeta analysis as frozen whole blood, isolated PBMCs, or DNA extracted from either sample type. As regards this clone: It lacks a known antigen. No much larger clonotype is one base removed from it; base qualities were not supplied.

CDR1 and CDR2 (LGHNA, YNFKEQ) derive from the germline V gene. From cysteine to phenylalanine, the CDR3 is 16 amino acids long. Of all the DNA, just the CDR3 is kept, 48 bases in frame from base 1. From V the trimming removes 0 bases and from J it removes 1 base, while the gene matches leave 1 base of the junction unaccounted for. This receptor was identified in a man aged 55 to 70 with COVID-19, enrolled during active disease. Recombination linked TRBV4-2 to TRBJ2-4, with 9 bases aligning to TRBD2. Sequenced: peripheral blood. The sequence in DNA is TGTGCCAGCAGCCAAGAAAGCGGGAGGGCCAAAAACATTCAGTACTTC. This codes for CASSQESGRAKNIQYF.